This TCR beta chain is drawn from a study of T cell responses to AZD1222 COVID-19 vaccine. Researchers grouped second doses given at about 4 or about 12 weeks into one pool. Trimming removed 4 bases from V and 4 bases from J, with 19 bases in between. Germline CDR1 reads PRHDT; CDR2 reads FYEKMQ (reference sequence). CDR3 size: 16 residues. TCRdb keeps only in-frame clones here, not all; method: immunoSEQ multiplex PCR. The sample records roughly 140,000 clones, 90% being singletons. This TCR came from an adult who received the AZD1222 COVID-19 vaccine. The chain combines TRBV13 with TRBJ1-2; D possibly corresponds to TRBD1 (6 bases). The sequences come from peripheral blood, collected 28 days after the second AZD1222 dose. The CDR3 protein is CASSSSSQGAGYGYTF. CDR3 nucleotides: TGTGCCAGCAGCTCGTCCTCACAGGGTGCGGGCTATGGCTACACCTTC.